Shown below are 32 T cell receptor beta chains from a single sample sequenced in a study of cytomegalovirus exposure and HLA in healthy donors. Sequencing was performed with immunoSEQ multiplex PCR; in TCRdb, only in-frame clones are kept and a portion is missing. The table lists 100,000 to 150,000 clones, 89% of them singletons. Sequences were obtained from PBMCs. Every receptor here comes from a woman younger than 30 in good health and CMV-seronegative.

J is TRBJ2-4 and V is TRBV6-5; a weak D match, TRBD2 (6 bases). V gave up 2 bases and J gave up 0 bases, with 11 bases separating them. The CDR3 sequence is 16 residues long. The germline gives CDR1 MNHEY, CDR2 SVGAGI. The CDR3 DNA reads as TGTGCCAGCAGTTACGCCGGGAGCGGAGCCAAAAACATTCAGTACTTC. It codes for CASSYAGSGAKNIQYF.

The V and J genes are TRBV5-1 and TRBJ2-2; weak D call: TRBD2 (5 bases). CDR1 is SGHRS, CDR2 YFSETQ, per germline. This CDR3 has 16 residues. Deletions cut 1 base from V and 5 bases from J, with 15 bases between. The CDR3 DNA reads TGCGCCAGCAGCTTGTTTGCTATAACTAGAACCGGGGAGCTGTTTTTT. Encoded protein: CASSLFAITRTGELFF.

The chain recombines TRBV4-1 with TRBJ2-5; possibly TRBD2 for D (5 bases). The CDR3 totals 14 residues. V shed 1 base and J shed 5 bases, with 11 bases lying between them. Germline CDR1 and CDR2: MGHRA and YSYEKL. CDR3 in amino acids: CASSQVGGPETQYF. CDR3 in DNA: TGCGCCAGCAGCCAAGTGGGCGGGCCTGAGACCCAGTACTTC.

The chain has TRBV4-1 and TRBJ1-1, with D possibly TRBD1 on 6 matching bases. Trimming removed 0 bases at V and 6 bases at J, with 11 bases between. This CDR3 spans 14 amino acids. Germline assignment: CDR1 MGHRA and CDR2 YSYEKL. DNA for the CDR3: TGCGCCAGCAGCCAAGAACAGGGATTCTCTGAAGCTTTCTTT. Translated, it gives CASSQEQGFSEAFF.

This sequence joins TRBV2 and TRBJ2-5, with TRBD1 identical over 10 bases. V dropped 6 bases and J dropped 5; count of bases not matched to a gene: 9. CDR1 and CDR2 (germline): SNHLY, FYNNEI. This CDR3 region has 15 residues. CDR3 loop: CASSPGQGVWETQYF. The CDR3 DNA is TGTGCCAGCAGCCCAGGACAGGGGGTTTGGGAGACCCAGTACTTC.

The count of this clone is one. The chain links TRBV4-1 to TRBJ2-7, with 14 bases matching TRBD2. V gave up 0 bases and J gave up 3 bases; unmatched junction bases: 7. The CDR3 is 18 amino acids. Per germline, CDR1 MGHRA and CDR2 YSYEKL. The CDR3 here is CASSQEKLGLAGVYEQYF. The DNA for the CDR3 is TGCGCCAGCAGCCAAGAAAAATTGGGACTAGCGGGGGTCTACGAGCAGTACTTC.

The V and J genes are TRBV10-2 and TRBJ2-7; 9 bases fit TRBD2. The junction had 8 bases not matched to a gene; V was cut back by 0 bases and J by 5 bases. The CDR3 has 16 residues. Per germline, CDR1 WSHSY and CDR2 SAAADI. The CDR3 sequence: CASSESLAGGPDEQYF. In DNA form, the CDR3 reads TGCGCCAGCAGTGAGTCGTTGGCGGGAGGGCCGGACGAGCAGTACTTC.

This chain connects TRBV9 to TRBJ2-7; the D gene is possibly TRBD1 (5 bases). Germline lookup yields CDR1 SGDLS and CDR2 YYNGEE. This CDR3 spans 13 amino acids. V was trimmed by 3 bases and J by 0 bases, leaving 7 bases between them. The CDR3 nucleotides read TGTGCCAGCAGCGGTGACAGCTCCTACGAGCAGTACTTC. It specifies CASSGDSSYEQYF.

The chain is built from TRBV18 and TRBJ2-7; 8 nucleotides agree with TRBD1. The CDR3 runs 13 residues. The ends lost 6 bases at V and 3 bases at J; junction bases unmatched: 4. The germline gives CDR1 KGHSH, CDR2 LQKENI. The CDR3 protein is CASSPGQDYEQYF. The CDR3 DNA sequence: TGTGCCAGCTCGCCGGGACAGGACTACGAGCAGTACTTC.

The rearrangement links TRBV7-3 to TRBJ2-1; TRBD2 might be the D (6 bases). Germline V gene sequence: CDR1 SGHTA, CDR2 FQGTGA. V gave up 5 bases and J gave up 10 bases, with 12 bases separating them. The CDR3 is 12 residues long. CDR3 DNA sequence: TGTGCCAGCAGCCAGGGAGGTCTCGAGCAGTTCTTC. Protein product: CASSQGGLEQFF.

CDR3 in DNA: TGTGCCAGCAGATGGACTAGGAGCTCCTACGAGCAGTACTTC. Protein product: CASRWTRSSYEQYF. The chain carries TRBV2 and TRBJ2-7; 7 nucleotides line up with TRBD2. The CDR3 runs to 14 residues. CDR1 and CDR2 (germline): SNHLY, FYNNEI. The V and J ends lost 6 bases and 0 bases, in that order; junction bases with no gene match: 5.

V usage is TRBV6-4 and J usage is TRBJ2-1, with 7 bases lining up with TRBD2. Germline trimming cut 1 base from V and 9 bases from J; bases unmatched to any gene: 12. Germline V lookup: CDR1 MRHNA, CDR2 SNTAGT. CDR3 length equals 16 residues. The CDR3 region has the DNA TGTGCCAGCAGTGACTGGTTCCGGACTAGTTCAACTGAGCAGTTCTTC. Protein product: CASSDWFRTSSTEQFF.

This clone has a single count. This chain links TRBV12-5 with TRBJ1-2; 8 nucleotides match TRBD1. This CDR3 has 15 amino acids. Trimming removed 6 bases from V and 5 bases from J; junction bases left unmatched: 11. The germline CDR1 and CDR2 sequences are LGHNT and FRNRAP. The CDR3, as DNA: TGTGCTAGTGGGCAAGCAGGGGGCGCGGGATATGGCTACACCTTC. Translation: CASGQAGGAGYGYTF.

Here the CDR3 reads CASSKVVGGSSYNEQFF. Here the CDR3 DNA reads TGTGCCAGTAGTAAGGTAGTGGGGGGGAGCTCCTACAATGAGCAGTTCTTC. The V call is TRBV19, the J call TRBJ2-1; 7 bases line up with TRBD2. The germline gives CDR1 LNHDA, CDR2 SQIVND (reference sequence). V shed 4 bases and J 0 bases; nucleotides not matched to a gene: 9. The CDR3 has 17 residues. The entire variable domain, with the rest obtained from reference TRBV19 and TRBJ2-1, is as follows: DGGITQSPKYLFRKEGQNVTLSCEQNLNHDAMYWYRQDPGQGLRLIYYSQIVNDFQKGDIAEGYSVSREKKESFPLTVTSAQKNPTAFYLCASSKVVGGSSYNEQFFGPGTRLTVL.

This chain links TRBV2 with TRBJ2-7; 9 nucleotides line up with TRBD1. Germline loops: CDR1 SNHLY, CDR2 FYNNEI. The CDR3 consists of 12 residues. V trimming: 11 bases; J trimming: 3 bases; junction bases outside the gene matches: 5. In DNA form, the CDR3 reads TGTGCCGCCAAGACAGGGGGCTACGAGCAGTACTTC. Residues: CAAKTGGYEQYF. Drawing the rest from reference TRBV2 and TRBJ2-7, the complete variable domain is EPEVTQTPSHQVTQMGQEVILRCVPISNHLYFYWYRQILGQKVEFLVSFYNNEISEKSEIFDDQFSVERPDGSNFTLKIRSTKLEDSAMYFCAAKTGGYEQYFGPGTRLTVT.

The CDR3 reads CATHAGVSYEQYF. In nucleotides, the CDR3 is TGTGCCACCCACGCGGGAGTTTCCTACGAGCAGTACTTC. The chain joins TRBV2 to TRBJ2-7; 7 bases agree with TRBD2. Germline CDR1 is SNHLY and CDR2 is FYNNEI. The CDR3 totals 13 residues. The V gene end was trimmed by 10 bases and the J gene end by 1 base; junction bases not matched to a gene: 7.

The V gene is TRBV30, the J gene TRBJ1-3; perhaps TRBD1 as D (6 bases). Germline assignment: CDR1 GTSNPN and CDR2 SVGIG (reference sequence). Trimming took 2 bases from V and 3 from J, leaving 14 bases between them. The CDR3 is made up of 15 amino acids. The CDR3 DNA reads as TGTGCCTGGAGTAGGGAACAGGGCATTGGAAACACCATATATTTT. Protein product: CAWSREQGIGNTIYF.

As DNA, the CDR3 is TGTGCCAGCATAATGGCAAGCAATCAGCCCCAGCATTTT. This translates into CASIMASNQPQHF. V gene TRBV6-1 combines with J gene TRBJ1-5; D remains ambiguous. Germline CDR1 and CDR2: MNHNS and SASEGT. This CDR3 has 13 amino acids. Trimming pared 7 bases from V and 1 base from J, leaving 8 bases between.

This chain connects TRBV9 to TRBJ1-1, with D possibly TRBD1 on 6 matching bases. The CDR3 runs 13 residues. V gave up 0 bases and J gave up 6 bases, with 9 bases separating them. Germline values: CDR1 SGDLS, CDR2 YYNGEE. This chain's CDR3 is CASSVAGAAEAFF. CDR3 sequence (DNA): TGTGCCAGCAGCGTAGCAGGGGCCGCTGAAGCTTTCTTT.

This chain connects TRBV30 to TRBJ1-1, with TRBD1 matching 7 bases. Germline lookup yields CDR1 GTSNPN and CDR2 SVGIG (reference sequence). The CDR3 runs to 16 residues. The V gene end was trimmed by 1 base and the J gene end by 2 bases; junction bases not matched to a gene: 10. The chain's CDR3 is CAWSDKTRGKNTEAFF. CDR3 DNA sequence: TGTGCCTGGAGTGATAAGACCAGGGGGAAAAACACTGAAGCTTTCTTT.

The V and J genes are TRBV5-8 and TRBJ1-1; 7 nucleotides agree with TRBD1. CDR1 and CDR2 from the germline V gene are SGHTS and YDEGEE. The CDR3 spans 17 residues. J gave up 5 bases and V 5 bases, and 18 bases lay outside the gene matches. CDR3 coding DNA: TGTGCCAGCAGTCATTGGCCCATACAGGGGAAAGGGACTGAAGCTTTCTTT. Its translation is CASSHWPIQGKGTEAFF.

V usage is TRBV7-3 and J usage is TRBJ2-1, with TRBD2 identical over 11 bases. The CDR3 is 15 amino acids. Germline CDR1 reads SGHTA; CDR2 reads FQGTGA. Losses at the gene ends were 4 bases for V and 7 bases for J; bases not matched to a gene: 6. Written as DNA, the CDR3 is TGTGCCAGCAGCTCGACCGGGACTAGCGGTAATGAGCAGTTCTTC. Amino acids: CASSSTGTSGNEQFF.

This rearrangement joins TRBV7-6 to TRBJ2-3; no clear D. The CDR3 totals 12 residues. Germline loops: CDR1 SGHVS, CDR2 FNYEAQ. V was cut by 5 bases and J by 6 bases, with 9 bases left in between. CDR3 region: CASSAVRDTQYF. The CDR3, as DNA: TGTGCCAGCAGCGCCGTCAGGGATACGCAGTATTTT.

The V and J genes are TRBV7-9 and TRBJ2-7; D not resolved. Germline CDR1 reads SEHNR; CDR2 reads FQNEAQ (reference sequence). The CDR3 consists of 16 residues. The V and J ends lost 3 bases and 3 bases respectively, with 18 bases between them. CDR3: CASSLDPVPNSYEQYF. The CDR3 DNA reads as TGTGCCAGCAGCTTGGATCCCGTTCCGAACAGCTACGAGCAGTACTTC. Full variable domain (missing parts from reference TRBV7-9 and TRBJ2-7): DTGVSQNPRHKITKRGQNVTFRCDPISEHNRLYWYRQTLGQGPEFLTYFQNEAQLEKSRLLSDRFSAERPKGSFSTLEIQRTEQGDSAMYLCASSLDPVPNSYEQYFGPGTRLTVT.

The CDR3 sequence: CASSESPRTSGGGQYF. CDR3 DNA sequence: TGTGCCAGCAGCGAGAGCCCTCGGACTAGCGGGGGGGGTCAGTATTTT. The V gene is TRBV9, the J gene TRBJ2-3, with 15 bases fitting TRBD2. Germline CDR1 is SGDLS and CDR2 is YYNGEE. The J segment lost 12 bases and the V segment lost 3 bases, leaving 11 bases of the junction unmatched. The CDR3 runs to 16 residues.

This chain connects TRBV5-1 to TRBJ2-1, with a weak D call TRBD1 (6 bases). The V end lost 5 bases, the J end lost 0 bases, and 12 bases lay between the germline ends. In germline, CDR1 is SGHRS, CDR2 YFSETQ. The CDR3 spans 15 residues. CDR3: CASSSVTGSYNEQFF. CDR3 DNA sequence: TGCGCCAGCAGTAGCGTGACAGGCTCCTACAATGAGCAGTTCTTC. The whole variable domain, remainder taken from reference TRBV5-1 and TRBJ2-1, is KAGVTQTPRYLIKTRGQQVTLSCSPISGHRSVSWYQQTPGQGLQFLFEYFSETQRNKGNFPGRFSGRQFSNSRSEMNVSTLELGDSALYLCASSSVTGSYNEQFFGPGTRLTVL.

This clone showed up just once. The rearrangement joins TRBV7-8 to TRBJ2-4; 10 nucleotides agree with TRBD1. The J segment lost 0 bases and the V segment lost 5 bases, leaving 7 bases of the junction unmatched. Per germline, CDR1 SGHVS and CDR2 FQNEAQ. This CDR3 is built from 17 residues. In DNA, the CDR3 is TGTGCCAGCAGCCCCCGGACAGGGGGTTTAGCCAAAAACATTCAGTACTTC. Its translation: CASSPRTGGLAKNIQYF.

The chain joins TRBV2 to TRBJ2-1, with 7 positions matching TRBD2. V shed 6 bases, J shed 4 bases, and the junction held 9 bases outside the gene matches. Germline-derived CDR1 and CDR2 are SNHLY and FYNNEI. The CDR3 is made up of 15 amino acids. As DNA, the CDR3 is TGTGCCAGCAGGATTGGTGCGGGAGAGTACAATGAGCAGTTCTTC. It is translated as CASRIGAGEYNEQFF.

The CDR3 region is CAITSREGSGEQYF. The DNA of the CDR3 is TGTGCCATCACCTCGCGGGAGGGATCTGGAGAGCAGTACTTC. The chain links TRBV2 to TRBJ2-7, with 9 bases fitting TRBD2. Looked up from germline, CDR1 is SNHLY and CDR2 is FYNNEI. The CDR3 runs 14 residues. Germline trimming cut 10 bases from V and 7 bases from J; bases unmatched to any gene: 14.

The V gene is TRBV6-5, the J gene TRBJ2-7; 10 nucleotides match TRBD2. Losses at the gene ends were 1 base for V and 3 bases for J; bases not matched to a gene: 3. The CDR3 sequence is 15 residues long. Germline values: CDR1 MNHEY, CDR2 SVGAGI. The chain's CDR3 is CASSYFPSGSYEQYF. The CDR3 DNA follows: TGTGCCAGCAGTTACTTTCCTAGCGGGAGCTACGAGCAGTACTTC.

The V call is TRBV27, the J call TRBJ2-1; weak D call: TRBD2 (6 bases). V was cut by 3 bases and J by 9 bases, with 12 bases left in between. This CDR3 spans 13 amino acids. The germline gives CDR1 MNHEY, CDR2 SMNVEV (reference sequence). The CDR3: CASSFGGMGEQFF. CDR3 DNA sequence: TGTGCCAGCAGTTTCGGCGGGATGGGTGAGCAGTTCTTC.

The rearrangement joins TRBV27 to TRBJ2-1; D is unclear. Germline lookup yields CDR1 MNHEY and CDR2 SMNVEV (reference sequence). The CDR3 contains 16 residues. V lost 2 bases and J 7 bases, leaving 18 bases between the germline ends. DNA of the CDR3: TGTGCCAGCAGTTTAAGTGTAGTCTTGCCCTCGAATGAGCAGTTCTTC. Translating it yields CASSLSVVLPSNEQFF.